The next 4 T cell receptor beta chains were all read from a single sample in a study of blood T cells in healthy people across ages. With a J-beta primer mix and a sample-barcoded 5' primer, a second PCR ran about 7 to 12 cycles. TCRdb reanalysed the 5' RACE reads using MiXCR and keeps one entry per CDR3 protein. The sample consists of fewer than 900,000 distinct CDR3 sequences, around 36% of them appearing once. The sample taken for sequencing was blood. These receptor sequences come from a man between 18 and 35 years old in good health.

The genes are TRBV20-1 and TRBJ2-7; 13 nucleotides agree with TRBD2. CDR1 DFQATT and CDR2 SNEGSKA come from the germline V gene (reference sequence). The CDR3 length is 15 residues. The V gene end was trimmed by 4 bases and the J gene end by 2 bases; junction bases not matched to a gene: 5. The CDR3 sequence is CSATGTSGEAYEQYF. The CDR3 DNA sequence: TGCAGTGCTACCGGGACTAGCGGGGAGGCCTACGAGCAGTACTTC.

The chain uses TRBV11-2 and TRBJ1-2; D is possibly TRBD1 (5 bases). Germline-derived CDR1 and CDR2 are SGHAT and FQNNGV. Trimming cost V 5 bases and J 3 bases, with 19 bases left between them. CDR3 length equals 16 residues. CDR3 protein: CASSLTTPPGHYGYTF. The CDR3 nucleotides are TGTGCCAGCAGCCTAACAACTCCCCCGGGACACTATGGCTACACCTTC. Full variable domain (missing parts from reference TRBV11-2 and TRBJ1-2): EAGVAQSPRYKIIEKRQSVAFWCNPISGHATLYWYQQILGQGPKLLIQFQNNGVVDDSQLPKDRFSAERLKGVDSTLKIQPAKLEDSAVYLCASSLTTPPGHYGYTFGSGTRLTVV.

V usage is TRBV28 and J usage is TRBJ2-5, with 7 bases identical to TRBD2. Germline assignment: CDR1 MDHEN and CDR2 SYDVKM. The CDR3 contains 13 residues. The V and J ends lost 7 bases and 5 bases, in that order; junction bases with no gene match: 7. The DNA of the CDR3 is TGTGCCAGCACCGGGGGAGGGAAGGAGACCCAGTACTTC. Translated, it gives CASTGGGKETQYF.

The chain couples TRBV7-2 to TRBJ1-1; 8 nucleotides line up with TRBD1. The CDR3 length is 18 residues. V shed 3 bases, J shed 4 bases, and the junction held 16 bases outside the gene matches. The germline V gene encodes CDR1 SGHTA and CDR2 FQGNSA. CDR3 amino acids: CASSLTVYGTGRRTEAFF. The CDR3 DNA sequence: TGTGCCAGCAGCTTGACTGTATACGGGACAGGTCGACGCACTGAAGCTTTCTTT.